The TCR beta chain described here comes from a study of read filtering for tumor transcriptome and immune sequencing. Study as a whole: After DNase treatment, RNA was made into whole-transcriptome libraries.

Trimming at V came to 7 bases and at J to 11 bases, leaving 9 bases not matched to a gene. Looked up from germline, CDR1 is MNHEY and CDR2 is SVGAGI. This CDR3 has 15 residues. At the time of active disease, bone marrow was collected from every patient. In this sample, this clonotype turned up many times. The library was built from about 400 ng RNA with molecular barcoded adaptors for alpha/delta and beta/gamma chains. MiXCR, run by TCRdb on the reads, gives a single entry per CDR3 protein. The table has about 61,000 distinct CDR3 sequences, about a fifth seen once. The sample taken for sequencing was a population of CD138-negative cells sorted from bone marrow. J is TRBJ2-1 and V is TRBV6-5; 15 nucleotides line up with TRBD2. This TCR came from a donor aged 40 or over with multiple myeloma. CDR3 sequence reads: CASTLGTSGRSQQFF. CDR3 coding DNA: TGTGCCAGCACCCTGGGGACTAGCGGGAGGAGCCAGCAGTTCTTC.